This passage covers 27 T cell receptor beta chains from one sample sequenced in a study of cytomegalovirus exposure and HLA in healthy donors (dated 2017 in TCRdb). The library relied on the immunoSEQ multiplex PCR assay. A mixture of 60 forward primers for TCR Vbeta segments and 13 reverse primers for TCR Jbeta segments was used in the multiplex PCR. In TCRdb, the immuneACCESS table is reduced to in-frame sequences with V and J assigned. These tables do not hold every clone; where another copy was compared, an unresolved V gene accounts for under half, and the others remain unexplained. For this sample the table gives 140,000 to 150,000 clones, of which roughly 90% were detected only once. About 0.51% of the sample rests with the top ten. Material: PBMCs. These receptors were collected from a woman aged 40 to 50 in good health and CMV-seronegative.

CDR3 in DNA: TGTGCCAGCAGTTCACTACCGACAGGGAACACCGGGGAGCTGTTTTTT. Amino acids: CASSSLPTGNTGELFF. V gene TRBV27 combines with J gene TRBJ2-2, with D perhaps matching TRBD1 (6 bases). CDR3 length: 16 residues. Germline V gene sequence: CDR1 MNHEY, CDR2 SMNVEV (reference sequence). V was shortened by 4 bases and J by 1 base, with 13 bases between the two germline ends.

The chain employs TRBV30 and TRBJ1-2, with TRBD1 matching 7 bases. V was clipped by 2 bases and J by 6 bases; unmatched bases: 6. CDR3 size: 13 residues. Germline V gene sequence: CDR1 GTSNPN, CDR2 SVGIG (reference sequence). CDR3 protein: CAWSSDRVHGYTF. CDR3 nucleotide sequence: TGTGCCTGGAGTTCCGACAGGGTGCATGGCTACACCTTC.

The chain is built from TRBV27 and TRBJ2-7; D is perhaps TRBD2 (6 bases). CDR1 and CDR2 (germline): MNHEY, SMNVEV (reference sequence). This CDR3 is built from 15 residues. The V end was cut by 4 bases, the J end by 6 bases, with 19 bases between. The CDR3 spells CASSSSRVTEGEQYF. CDR3 DNA: TGTGCCAGCAGTTCATCACGGGTCACGGAGGGCGAGCAGTACTTC.

This chain connects TRBV2 to TRBJ2-3, with D perhaps TRBD1 (6 bases). The germline CDR1 and CDR2 sequences are SNHLY and FYNNEI. Trimming removed 7 bases from V and 4 bases from J, with 15 bases in between. The CDR3 runs 14 residues. CDR3 residues: CASTRQAGADTQYF. CDR3 DNA: TGTGCCAGCACACGACAGGCGGGCGCAGATACGCAGTATTTT. Using reference TRBV2 and TRBJ2-3 for the parts outside the CDR3, the full variable domain is EPEVTQTPSHQVTQMGQEVILRCVPISNHLYFYWYRQILGQKVEFLVSFYNNEISEKSEIFDDQFSVERPDGSNFTLKIRSTKLEDSAMYFCASTRQAGADTQYFGPGTRLTVL.

V usage is TRBV10-3 and J usage is TRBJ2-1; 12 nucleotides agree with TRBD2. Germline trimming cut 4 bases from V and 4 bases from J; bases unmatched to any gene: 14. This CDR3 comprises 19 residues. Germline values: CDR1 ENHRY, CDR2 SYGVKD. The CDR3 spells CAISAYRLAGEPKYNEQFF. CDR3 DNA: TGTGCCATCAGTGCGTATCGACTAGCGGGAGAGCCTAAATACAATGAGCAGTTCTTC.

The chain is built from TRBV5-4 and TRBJ2-7; TRBD2 is a possible D gene (7 bases). The CDR3 sequence is 17 residues long. CDR1 SGHNT and CDR2 YYREEE come from the germline V gene (reference sequence). V lost 2 bases and J lost 6, with 24 bases in between. The CDR3 sequence: CASSFGLGGADVLEQYF. The CDR3 DNA reads as TGTGCCAGCAGCTTCGGGCTGGGGGGGGCAGACGTCCTCGAGCAGTACTTC.

This clone has only one observation. The chain combines TRBV6-5 with TRBJ2-3; TRBD2 matches at 9 bases. Trimming took 4 bases from V and 2 from J; bases not matched to a gene: 4. The CDR3 consists of 15 residues. Germline V gene sequence: CDR1 MNHEY, CDR2 SVGAGI. The CDR3 here is CASSLVAGVTDTQYF. As DNA, the CDR3 is TGTGCCAGCAGTTTAGTAGCGGGGGTCACAGATACGCAGTATTTT.

The chain uses TRBV7-2 and TRBJ2-5, with D possibly TRBD2 on 6 matching bases. Germline CDR1 is SGHTA and CDR2 is FQGNSA. The CDR3 spans 15 residues. Deletions cut 1 base from V and 1 base from J, with 10 bases between. This CDR3 is CASSLGSTSQETQYF. CDR3 DNA: TGTGCCAGCAGCTTAGGTTCGACTAGCCAAGAGACCCAGTACTTC.

The rearrangement links TRBV27 to TRBJ1-1, with 9 bases fitting TRBD1. The CDR3 is made up of 14 amino acids. Germline V gene data show CDR1 as MNHEY and CDR2 as SMNVEV (reference sequence). V lost 5 bases to trimming and J lost 4 bases; unmatched junction nucleotides: 5. CDR3 DNA: TGTGCCAGCAGTCAACAGGGGGCGTTCACTGAAGCTTTCTTT. This sequence encodes CASSQQGAFTEAFF.

The chain recombines TRBV7-3 with TRBJ2-1; TRBD2 agrees at 13 bases. The V segment lost 5 bases and the J segment 10 bases; nucleotides outside the gene matches: 8. The CDR3 length is 15 residues. The V gene's germline CDR1 is SGHTA and CDR2 FQGTGA. The CDR3 loop is CASSPRLAGGSEQFF. As DNA, the CDR3 is TGTGCCAGCAGCCCCCGACTAGCGGGAGGATCCGAGCAGTTCTTC. Variable domain in full (rest from reference TRBV7-3 and TRBJ2-1): GAGVSQTPSNKVTEKGKYVELRCDPISGHTALYWYRQSLGQGPEFLIYFQGTGAADDSGLPNDRFFAVRPEGSVSTLKIQRTERGDSAVYLCASSPRLAGGSEQFFGPGTRLTVL.

The chain combines TRBV27 with TRBJ2-7; no clear D gene. V was shortened by 3 bases and J by 2 bases, with 8 bases between the two germline ends. The CDR3 sequence is 13 residues long. Germline CDR1 reads MNHEY; CDR2 reads SMNVEV (reference sequence). The CDR3 protein is CASSFGRTYEQYF. DNA of the CDR3: TGTGCCAGCAGTTTTGGTAGAACCTACGAGCAGTACTTC.

The chain has TRBV9 and TRBJ2-1; 12 bases are shared with TRBD2. CDR1 is SGDLS and CDR2 is YYNGEE in the germline V gene. With 3 bases clipped from V and 11 bases from J, the junction kept 9 bases outside the gene matches. The CDR3 runs to 15 residues. Written as DNA, the CDR3 is TGTGCCAGCAGCGAGACTAGCGGGAGCCCATCTCAGCAGTTCTTC. Translated: CASSETSGSPSQQFF.

This chain links TRBV9 with TRBJ2-1, with a possible D match to TRBD1 (6 bases). The CDR3 covers 14 residues. V gave up 2 bases and J gave up 4 bases, with 10 bases separating them. In germline, CDR1 is SGDLS, CDR2 YYNGEE. DNA of the CDR3: TGTGCCAGCAGCGTTCAGGGGTCTTACAATGAGCAGTTCTTC. It codes for CASSVQGSYNEQFF. Complete variable domain (other parts from reference TRBV9 and TRBJ2-1): DSGVTQTPKHLITATGQRVTLRCSPRSGDLSVYWYQQSLDQGLQFLIQYYNGEERAKGNILERFSAQQFPDLHSELNLSSLELGDSALYFCASSVQGSYNEQFFGPGTRLTVL.

This clone appeared once. The CDR3 DNA sequence: TGTGCCAGCAGTGAATCGCGGGGCGAGCAGTACTTC. It is translated as CASSESRGEQYF. This rearrangement joins TRBV6-1 to TRBJ2-7; D possibly corresponds to TRBD2 (6 bases). Germline V gene lookup returns CDR1 MNHNS and CDR2 SASEGT. Trimming removed 2 bases at V and 6 bases at J, with 8 bases between. CDR3 length: 12 residues.

The genes are TRBV5-1 and TRBJ2-5, with 7 bases lining up with TRBD2. CDR3 size: 14 residues. J lost 5 bases, V lost 4 bases, and 8 bases had no gene match. In germline, CDR1 is SGHRS, CDR2 YFSETQ. The CDR3 sequence: CASSRSGVGETQYF. For the CDR3, the DNA is TGCGCCAGCAGCCGAAGCGGGGTGGGGGAGACCCAGTACTTC. Together with reference TRBV5-1 and TRBJ2-5, the CDR3 gives the full variable domain: KAGVTQTPRYLIKTRGQQVTLSCSPISGHRSVSWYQQTPGQGLQFLFEYFSETQRNKGNFPGRFSGRQFSNSRSEMNVSTLELGDSALYLCASSRSGVGETQYFGPGTRLLVL.

The chain is built from TRBV10-1 and TRBJ1-1, with 7 nucleotides matching TRBD1. Germline CDR1 WNHNN, CDR2 SYGVQD (reference sequence). The CDR3 loop spans 14 amino acids. Trimming at V came to 6 bases and at J to 2 bases, leaving 6 bases not matched to a gene. The CDR3 DNA reads TGCGCCAGCAGGCCAGGGGGTAGTAACACTGAAGCTTTCTTT. Its translation is CASRPGGSNTEAFF.

The chain links TRBV30 to TRBJ2-1; a weak D match, TRBD1 (6 bases). With 7 bases removed from V and 2 bases from J, the gap between germline ends came to 12 bases. Per germline, CDR1 GTSNPN and CDR2 SVGIG (reference sequence). The CDR3 spans 13 residues. CDR3 loop: CASSGGAYNEQFF. The CDR3 nucleotides read TGTGCCTCCAGTGGGGGCGCCTACAATGAGCAGTTCTTC.

The chain carries TRBV4-1 and TRBJ2-7; 11 nucleotides align to TRBD2. CDR3 size: 15 residues. J lost 5 bases, V lost 2 bases, and 5 bases had no gene match. Germline assignment: CDR1 MGHRA and CDR2 YSYEKL. The CDR3: CASSQTSGREDEQYF. The DNA for the CDR3 is TGCGCCAGCAGCCAAACTAGCGGGAGAGAAGACGAGCAGTACTTC.

This clone has a single count. Within the sample, other DNA sequences also encode this same CDR3. J is TRBJ1-5 and V is TRBV6-1; 10 bases are a match to TRBD1. The CDR3 is 14 amino acids. Trimming took 6 bases from V and 7 from J; bases not matched to a gene: 6. Germline CDR1 and CDR2: MNHNS and SASEGT. Here the CDR3 DNA reads TGTGCCAGCAGAGAGACAGGGGGCGGCCAGCCCCAGCATTTT. This gives the protein CASRETGGGQPQHF.

The chain combines TRBV9 with TRBJ1-1; D is undetermined. Between the trimmed V and J ends, which lost 2 bases and 1 base, there was a span of 12 bases. Germline CDR1 reads SGDLS; CDR2 reads YYNGEE. The CDR3 runs 15 residues. DNA of the CDR3: TGTGCCAGCAGCGTGAATCAGGAACCGAACACTGAAGCTTTCTTT. It encodes CASSVNQEPNTEAFF.

This clone has a single count. The chain carries TRBV7-9 and TRBJ1-4; a weak D match, TRBD1 (5 bases). There are 16 residues in the CDR3. In germline, CDR1 is SEHNR, CDR2 FQNEAQ (reference sequence). V lost 5 bases to trimming and J lost 4 bases, with 17 bases between them. The CDR3 is CASSGRLGPVNEKLFF. CDR3 nucleotide sequence: TGTGCCAGCAGCGGTCGACTGGGGCCCGTTAATGAAAAACTGTTTTTT.

The V call is TRBV2, the J call TRBJ2-1; 11 positions match TRBD1. Trimming at V came to 8 bases and at J to 4 bases, leaving 10 bases not matched to a gene. CDR1 SNHLY and CDR2 FYNNEI come from the germline V gene. The CDR3 is 16 amino acids. CDR3 coding DNA: TGTGCCAGCCCACCTCCACGGGACAGGGGGTACAATGAGCAGTTCTTC. Encoded protein: CASPPPRDRGYNEQFF.

This chain joins TRBV7-2 and TRBJ2-1, with D perhaps TRBD2 (5 bases). Germline V lookup: CDR1 SGHTA, CDR2 FQGNSA. The CDR3 length is 13 residues. V was pared by 5 bases and J by 8 bases, with 13 bases between. CDR3 nucleotides: TGTGCCAGCAGCAAAGGGAGTGGTTATGAGCAGTTCTTC. Protein: CASSKGSGYEQFF.

This chain joins TRBV6-1 and TRBJ2-1, with 10 bases that match TRBD2. The CDR3 length is 15 residues. Unmatched junction bases numbered 9, after V lost 5 bases and J lost 8 bases. Germline V gene data show CDR1 as MNHNS and CDR2 as SASEGT. In DNA, the CDR3 is TGTGCCAGCAGTTGGCTAGCGGGAGACGATGATGAGCAGTTCTTC. Translating gives CASSWLAGDDDEQFF.

The V and J genes are TRBV4-1 and TRBJ1-5; D gene uncertain. Germline assignment: CDR1 MGHRA and CDR2 YSYEKL. The V gene lost 1 base and the J gene lost 6 bases, with 7 bases spanning the gap. CDR3 length: 13 residues. CDR3 DNA: TGCGCCAGCAGCCAAGGTCGAGGTCAGCCCCAGCATTTT. Translating it yields CASSQGRGQPQHF.

In the case of this clone: At the DNA level, this CDR3 is encoded by other sequences in the same sample as well. The chain combines TRBV11-3 with TRBJ1-4, with 9 bases lining up with TRBD1. In germline, CDR1 is SGHNT, CDR2 YENEEA. V was pared by 6 bases and J by 4 bases, with 6 bases of the junction left unmatched. The CDR3 loop spans 15 amino acids. In DNA, the CDR3 is TGTGCCAGCAGTCGCACAGGGGGCAGTAATGAAAAACTGTTTTTT. It is translated as CASSRTGGSNEKLFF.

The chain employs TRBV7-9 and TRBJ1-2; no reliable D call. Germline CDR1 is SEHNR and CDR2 is FQNEAQ (reference sequence). V shed 1 base and J shed 8 bases, with 14 bases lying between them. The CDR3 spans 14 residues. The chain's CDR3 is CASSLEIGLSGYTF. DNA for the CDR3: TGTGCCAGCAGCTTAGAAATAGGACTCAGCGGCTACACCTTC. The whole variable domain, remainder taken from reference TRBV7-9 and TRBJ1-2, is DTGVSQNPRHKITKRGQNVTFRCDPISEHNRLYWYRQTLGQGPEFLTYFQNEAQLEKSRLLSDRFSAERPKGSFSTLEIQRTEQGDSAMYLCASSLEIGLSGYTFGSGTRLTVV.